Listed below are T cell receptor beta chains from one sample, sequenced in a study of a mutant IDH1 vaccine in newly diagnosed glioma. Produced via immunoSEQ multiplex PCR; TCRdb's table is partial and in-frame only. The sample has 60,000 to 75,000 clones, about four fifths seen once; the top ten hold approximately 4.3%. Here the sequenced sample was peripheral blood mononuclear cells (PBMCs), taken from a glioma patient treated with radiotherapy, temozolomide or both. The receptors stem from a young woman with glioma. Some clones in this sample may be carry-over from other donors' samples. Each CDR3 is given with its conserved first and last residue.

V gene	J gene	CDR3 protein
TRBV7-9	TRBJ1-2	CASSLAGVNYGYTF
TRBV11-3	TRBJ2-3	CASSTRDSTDTQYF
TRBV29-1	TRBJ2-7	CSVGWGSNEQYF
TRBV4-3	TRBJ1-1	CASSQDLGQGARVAFF
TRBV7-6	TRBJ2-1	CASSLVSASVAYNEQFF
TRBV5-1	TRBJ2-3	CASSLPAGTDTQYF
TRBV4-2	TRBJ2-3	CASSQEPVSWRETADTQYF
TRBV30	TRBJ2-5	CAWSVKWHRETQYF
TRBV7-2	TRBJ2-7	CASSLEGGSSYEQYF
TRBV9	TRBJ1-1	CASSEVNTEAFF
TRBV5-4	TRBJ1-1	CASRSQPGGATERAFF
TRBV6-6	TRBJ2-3	CASSPAVDTQYF
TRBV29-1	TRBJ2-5	CSVWDSQETQYF
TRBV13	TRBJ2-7	CASSLGEQYF
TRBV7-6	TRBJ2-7	CASSRGQGSINEQYF
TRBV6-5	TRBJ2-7	CASSYGYRYEQYF
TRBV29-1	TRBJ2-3	CSVAPEGAHTDTQYF
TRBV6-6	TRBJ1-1	CASSHTPSTEPDEAFF
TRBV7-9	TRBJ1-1	CASSLDRRNTEAFF
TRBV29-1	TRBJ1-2	CSGSKLGGDGYTF
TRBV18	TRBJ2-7	CASSLRQGPRTYEQYF
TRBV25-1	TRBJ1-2	CASSEYTDRINYGYTF
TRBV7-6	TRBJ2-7	CAPVQGPRSYEQYF
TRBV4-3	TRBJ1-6	CASSQLLSSYNSPLHF
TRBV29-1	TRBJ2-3	CSVGVTDTQYF